These 23 T cell receptor beta chains came from one sample sequenced in a study of CD8 T cells in ankylosing spondylitis. Whole-study findings and limits: Typical of ankylosing spondylitis blood, it appeared, was a TCR beta motif of about eight highly homologous variants.

No antigen is known for these receptors. TCRdb re-analysed the 5' RACE reads in MiXCR, keeping a single row per CDR3 protein. The sample holds more than 650,000 distinct CDR3 sequences, about an eighth seen once. Sequencing used blood, either unsorted or a sorted T cell fraction (not recorded which). These receptors were taken from a male donor with ankylosing spondylitis.

This clonotype was recorded a few times. The rearrangement joins TRBV6-1 to TRBJ2-1; perhaps D is TRBD1 or TRBD2 (5 bases each). Trimming removed 7 bases at V and 2 bases at J, with 21 bases between. Looked up from germline, CDR1 is MNHNS and CDR2 is SASEGT. The CDR3 consists of 17 residues. CDR3 in DNA: TGTGCCAGCACCCCGGGGCAACGGGTCTATACCTACAATGAGCAGTTCTTC. This sequence encodes CASTPGQRVYTYNEQFF.

This clonotype was seen a few times. This sequence joins TRBV6-1 and TRBJ2-2; D remains ambiguous. Trimming left V 6 bases short and J 3 bases short, with 14 bases between. The germline V gene has CDR1 MNHNS and CDR2 SASEGT. This CDR3 has 15 amino acids. The CDR3 sequence is CASSPSPYYTGELFF. DNA for the CDR3: TGTGCCAGCAGCCCCTCGCCTTATTACACCGGGGAGCTGTTTTTT.

The chain is built from TRBV5-1 and TRBJ2-1, with 7 nucleotides matching TRBD2. CDR3 size: 16 residues. Germline V gives CDR1 SGHRS, CDR2 YFSETQ. Trimming at V came to 0 bases and at J to 7 bases, leaving 10 bases not matched to a gene. CDR3 in DNA: TGCGCCAGCAGCTTGGAAAGTGCGGGAGTAGGAAATGAGCAGTTCTTC. Protein product: CASSLESAGVGNEQFF.

The chain recombines TRBV5-1 with TRBJ2-7; D tentatively fits TRBD1 or TRBD2 (5 bases each). V gave up 4 bases and J gave up 5 bases, with 10 bases separating them. The CDR3 covers 12 residues. The germline gives CDR1 SGHRS, CDR2 YFSETQ. The CDR3 DNA reads TGCGCCAGCAGCGATCAGGGAGACGAGCAGTACTTC. Amino acids: CASSDQGDEQYF.

The CDR3 reads CASSQGVQLNTEAFF. For the CDR3, the DNA is TGCGCCAGCAGCCAAGGTGTACAGCTGAACACTGAAGCTTTCTTT. The chain recombines TRBV4-1 with TRBJ1-1; D uncertain. Trimming took 1 base from V and 0 from J, leaving 9 bases between them. The CDR3 covers 15 residues. CDR1 MGHRA and CDR2 YSYEKL come from the germline V gene.

This clonotype was seen only a few times. The rearrangement joins TRBV10-3 to TRBJ2-7; TRBD1 agrees at 9 bases. Germline CDR1 and CDR2: ENHRY and SYGVKD. Trimming cost V 0 bases and J 4 bases; bases outside gene matches: 1. The CDR3 has 14 amino acids. CDR3 sequence: CAISESGTGYEQYF. CDR3 in DNA: TGTGCCATCAGTGAGTCCGGGACAGGGTACGAGCAGTACTTC.

A few counts support this clonotype. In nucleotides, the CDR3 is TGTGCCAGCAGAGGAAGACAGGGCAGTCAGCCCCAGCATTTT. It is translated as CASRGRQGSQPQHF. The V call is TRBV11-2, the J call TRBJ1-5; 7 positions match TRBD1. In germline, CDR1 is SGHAT, CDR2 FQNNGV. The CDR3 has 14 residues. V was pared by 6 bases and J by 6 bases, with 8 bases of the junction left unmatched.

This rearrangement joins TRBV20-1 to TRBJ1-2; no reliable D call. With 2 bases removed from V and 0 bases from J, the gap between germline ends came to 13 bases. The CDR3 length is 15 residues. Germline lookup yields CDR1 DFQATT and CDR2 SNEGSKA (reference sequence). In nucleotides, the CDR3 is TGCAGTGCTAGACCTCCCCAGGTCCCTAACTATGGCTACACCTTC. Translated, it gives CSARPPQVPNYGYTF.

This clonotype was counted between two and nine times. This chain joins TRBV24-1 and TRBJ2-1, with 7 bases that match TRBD1. Germline V gives CDR1 KGHDR, CDR2 SFDVKD. The V and J ends lost 7 bases and 0 bases, in that order; junction bases with no gene match: 2. CDR3 length equals 14 residues. The CDR3 is CATRRTGSYNEQFF. The CDR3 coding sequence is TGTGCCACCAGACGGACAGGCTCCTACAATGAGCAGTTCTTC.

Many counts were recorded for this clonotype. V is TRBV7-2 and J is TRBJ1-1; no reliable D call. CDR3 size: 14 residues. Germline V gene sequence: CDR1 SGHTA, CDR2 FQGNSA. Trimming removed 4 bases at V and 4 bases at J, with 13 bases between. CDR3 sequence reads: CASSSRQGSTEAFF. The CDR3 nucleotides are TGTGCCAGCAGCTCACGACAAGGCTCCACTGAAGCTTTCTTT.

This chain connects TRBV9 to TRBJ2-1; TRBD1 aligns across 7 bases. The CDR3 totals 12 residues. Looked up from germline, CDR1 is SGDLS and CDR2 is YYNGEE. V trimming: 0 bases; J trimming: 12 bases; junction bases outside the gene matches: 3. For the CDR3, the DNA is TGTGCCAGCAGCGTAGATGGGGACAGGCAGTTCTTC. Encoded protein: CASSVDGDRQFF.

This clonotype was observed a handful of times. J is TRBJ1-2 and V is TRBV4-3; D not certain. The germline V gene has CDR1 LGHNA and CDR2 YSLEER. The V end lost 0 bases, the J end lost 3 bases, and 14 bases lay between the germline ends. The length of the CDR3 is 16 residues. The CDR3 DNA is TGCGCCAGCAGCCAAGACGACGAGACTGGCGACTATGGCTACACCTTC. It is translated as CASSQDDETGDYGYTF.

The CDR3 protein is CASGPGAPNTGELFF. The CDR3 coding sequence is TGTGCCAGCGGCCCCGGGGCTCCTAACACCGGGGAGCTGTTTTTT. This chain joins TRBV7-9 and TRBJ2-2, with D tentatively TRBD1 or TRBD2 (5 bases each). V lost 8 bases, J lost 2 bases, and 15 bases lay in between. This CDR3 is 15 amino acids long. Germline assignment: CDR1 SEHNR and CDR2 FQNEAQ (reference sequence).

V gene TRBV6-2 or TRBV6-3 combines with J gene TRBJ1-1, with D possibly TRBD1 on 5 matching bases. V was cut by 5 bases and J by 6 bases, with 13 bases left in between. CDR3 length equals 13 residues. Per germline, CDR1 MNHEY and CDR2 SVGEGT. The CDR3 coding sequence is TGTGCCAGCAGTGTCCCAGGGTTGCCTGAAGCTTTCTTT. It is translated as CASSVPGLPEAFF.

This clonotype was observed a handful of times. The chain carries TRBV12-3 or TRBV12-4 and TRBJ2-1; a possible D gene is TRBD1 (5 bases). CDR3 size: 13 residues. V lost 11 bases and J lost 3, with 14 bases in between. DNA for the CDR3: TGTGCCTCCAGGGTCTCAATCTACAATGAGCAGTTCTTC. This sequence encodes CASRVSIYNEQFF.

This clonotype was found a few times. The chain is built from TRBV5-1 and TRBJ1-6; no firm D call. This CDR3 spans 16 amino acids. Germline CDR1 is SGHRS and CDR2 is YFSETQ. V lost 4 bases, J lost 10 bases, and 21 bases lay in between. The DNA of the CDR3 is TGCGCCAGCAGCCCGGGTAGGGCCTCCCTCACCTCACCCCTCCACTTT. Amino acid sequence: CASSPGRASLTSPLHF.

A few counts support this clonotype. This chain joins TRBV20-1 and TRBJ1-5; the D gene is possibly TRBD1 (5 bases). V was clipped by 3 bases and J by 1 base, with 13 bases between them. The CDR3 length is 15 residues. CDR1 is DFQATT and CDR2 is SNEGSKA in the germline V gene (reference sequence). The DNA of the CDR3 is TGCAGTGCTAGGCCCCCGGGGGTGAGCAATCAGCCCCAGCATTTT. Its translation: CSARPPGVSNQPQHF.

This clonotype turned up a few times. The J gene is TRBJ1-2, the V gene TRBV6-1; a weak D match, TRBD1 (5 bases). The V and J ends lost 7 bases and 4 bases respectively, with 22 bases between them. This CDR3 has 16 residues. Germline V gene data show CDR1 as MNHNS and CDR2 as SASEGT. The CDR3 DNA reads TGTGCCAGCACCCCCCGGGAGTGGCAGGGATCCTATGGCTACACCTTC. Protein product: CASTPREWQGSYGYTF.

The CDR3 loop reads CASSFFPGGPNEQFF. DNA for the CDR3: TGTGCCAGCAGCTTTTTCCCGGGAGGGCCTAATGAGCAGTTCTTC. J is TRBJ2-1 and V is TRBV7-2; 8 bases fit TRBD2. Looked up from germline, CDR1 is SGHTA and CDR2 is FQGNSA. The junction had 8 bases not matched to a gene; V was cut back by 3 bases and J by 7 bases. The CDR3 is made up of 15 amino acids.

The chain combines TRBV6-1 with TRBJ1-5; D may be TRBD1 (5 bases). This CDR3 comprises 14 residues. V shed 10 bases and J shed 3 bases, with 16 bases lying between them. From germline, CDR1 is MNHNS and CDR2 SASEGT. The chain's CDR3 is CATARDSFNQPQHF. The CDR3 coding sequence is TGTGCCACCGCAAGGGACTCGTTCAATCAGCCCCAGCATTTT.

The sample holds a few counts of this clonotype. In nucleotides, the CDR3 is TGTGCCTGGAGTGGGGGGGGTCGGGCCTACAATGAGCAGTTCTTC. As protein: CAWSGGGRAYNEQFF. The gene calls are TRBV30 and TRBJ2-1; 7 bases match TRBD2. Looked up from germline, CDR1 is GTSNPN and CDR2 is SVGIG (reference sequence). The CDR3 contains 15 residues. The V gene end was trimmed by 1 base and the J gene end by 2 bases; junction bases not matched to a gene: 5.

V gene TRBV5-1 combines with J gene TRBJ2-7, with 7 nucleotides matching TRBD1. Germline CDR1 is SGHRS and CDR2 is YFSETQ. The J segment lost 5 bases and the V segment lost 3 bases, leaving 8 bases of the junction unmatched. The CDR3 sequence is 14 residues long. In nucleotides, the CDR3 is TGCGCCAGCAGCTACAGACAGGGCAGGAACGAGCAGTACTTC. Translated: CASSYRQGRNEQYF. Full variable domain (rest looked up from reference TRBV5-1 and TRBJ2-7): KAGVTQTPRYLIKTRGQQVTLSCSPISGHRSVSWYQQTPGQGLQFLFEYFSETQRNKGNFPGRFSGRQFSNSRSEMNVSTLELGDSALYLCASSYRQGRNEQYFGPGTRLTVT.

This clonotype was picked up a small number of times. The chain recombines TRBV7-9 with TRBJ1-1; 7 positions match TRBD1. Germline values: CDR1 SEHNR, CDR2 FQNEAQ (reference sequence). This CDR3 has 13 amino acids. This CDR3 reads CASHGQEGTEAFF. The CDR3, as DNA: TGTGCTTCTCATGGACAGGAGGGCACTGAAGCTTTCTTT.